Shown below are 23 T cell receptor beta chains from a single sample sequenced in a study of cytomegalovirus exposure and HLA in healthy donors. Primers: 60 Vbeta forward and 13 Jbeta reverse. Assay used: immunoSEQ multiplex PCR; TCRdb lists only in-frame clones, some missing. The data show under 200,000 clones, 75% to 80% seen once. The sequenced material came from PBMCs. The receptors were gathered from a woman between 35 and 50 years old in good health and CMV-seropositive.

V and J are TRBV18 and TRBJ1-1; 7 positions match TRBD1. The CDR3 totals 17 residues. The V gene end was trimmed by 3 bases and the J gene end by 4 bases; junction bases not matched to a gene: 14. Germline V gene lookup returns CDR1 KGHSH and CDR2 LQKENI. CDR3 region: CASSPSSNRGLFTEAFF. In DNA form, the CDR3 reads TGTGCCAGCTCACCGAGCTCGAACAGGGGATTGTTCACTGAAGCTTTCTTT.

The chain couples TRBV28 to TRBJ2-5; the match to TRBD2 covers 16 bases. CDR1 is MDHEN and CDR2 is SYDVKM in the germline V gene. The CDR3 has 16 amino acids. The V and J ends lost 6 bases and 5 bases, in that order; junction bases with no gene match: 6. CDR3 DNA sequence: TGTGCCAGCAGCCGGGGACTAGCGGGGGGGCGGGAGACCCAGTACTTC. This gives the protein CASSRGLAGGRETQYF.

This sequence joins TRBV18 and TRBJ1-2; 7 nucleotides match TRBD1. CDR1 is KGHSH and CDR2 is LQKENI in the germline V gene. Trimming cost V 6 bases and J 5 bases; bases outside gene matches: 21. The CDR3 is made up of 18 amino acids. The CDR3 region is CASSTAIGTADQKYGYTF. The CDR3 coding sequence is TGTGCCAGCTCTACCGCTATCGGGACAGCCGATCAAAAATATGGCTACACCTTC.

The chain uses TRBV5-1 and TRBJ1-6; 10 nucleotides agree with TRBD1. The V gene end was trimmed by 2 bases and the J gene end by 8 bases; junction bases not matched to a gene: 7. Germline V gene sequence: CDR1 SGHRS, CDR2 YFSETQ. The CDR3 loop spans 16 amino acids. Here the CDR3 reads CASSLAGQGVYSPLHF. CDR3 DNA sequence: TGCGCCAGCAGCTTAGCCGGACAGGGGGTTTATTCACCCCTCCACTTT.

The chain recombines TRBV10-3 with TRBJ1-1, with 7 bases fitting TRBD1. Germline V gene sequence: CDR1 ENHRY, CDR2 SYGVKD. V trimming: 2 bases; J trimming: 0 bases; junction bases outside the gene matches: 3. The CDR3 runs 15 residues. The CDR3 here is CAISEPGTVNTEAFF. DNA of the CDR3: TGTGCCATCAGTGAGCCGGGGACAGTGAACACTGAAGCTTTCTTT.

V and J are TRBV2 and TRBJ1-6; perhaps TRBD1 as D (5 bases). Germline V gene lookup returns CDR1 SNHLY and CDR2 FYNNEI. Trimming took off 6 bases at V and 13 bases at J, with 16 bases between the two ends. The CDR3 is 13 amino acids. Written as DNA, the CDR3 is TGTGCCAGCAGGATGGAGAGCGGGGCCCCCCTCCACTTT. This encodes CASRMESGAPLHF.

This chain uses TRBV4-1 with TRBJ1-5; possible D gene TRBD1, 6 bases. The germline gives CDR1 MGHRA, CDR2 YSYEKL. Trimming removed 0 bases at V and 6 bases at J, with 15 bases between. The CDR3 covers 16 residues. DNA of the CDR3: TGCGCCAGCAGCCAAGAGGGTGCAGGGGAGAGTCAGCCCCAGCATTTT. It codes for CASSQEGAGESQPQHF.

This clone was detected once. The chain links TRBV6-6 to TRBJ1-3; D perhaps matches TRBD1 (5 bases). Between the trimmed V and J ends, which lost 5 bases and 2 bases, there was a span of 13 bases. The CDR3 is 15 residues long. CDR1 is MNHNY and CDR2 is SVGAGI in the germline V gene (reference sequence). The CDR3 DNA reads as TGTGCCAGCAGTACAACGGGGGTGGCTGGAAACACCATATATTTT. Translated: CASSTTGVAGNTIYF.

The chain links TRBV29-1 to TRBJ2-7; perhaps TRBD1 as D (6 bases). The CDR3 has 11 amino acids. Trimming took 2 bases from V and 5 from J, leaving 7 bases between them. Germline V gene lookup returns CDR1 SQVTM and CDR2 ANQGSEA. CDR3 in amino acids: CSVERGNEQYF. DNA of the CDR3: TGCAGCGTTGAAAGGGGGAACGAGCAGTACTTC.

The CDR3 DNA reads TGTGCCAGCATTACAGGGGGGGACACTGAAGCTTTCTTT. As protein: CASITGGDTEAFF. This chain connects TRBV2 to TRBJ1-1, with 8 bases that match TRBD1. Germline V lookup: CDR1 SNHLY, CDR2 FYNNEI. CDR3 length: 13 amino acids. V lost 7 bases, J lost 3 bases, and 4 bases stayed unmatched. The whole variable domain, remainder taken from reference TRBV2 and TRBJ1-1, is EPEVTQTPSHQVTQMGQEVILRCVPISNHLYFYWYRQILGQKVEFLVSFYNNEISEKSEIFDDQFSVERPDGSNFTLKIRSTKLEDSAMYFCASITGGDTEAFFGQGTRLTVV.

This clone was seen more than once but under ten times. The rearrangement joins TRBV6-6 to TRBJ2-1; D is unresolved. V was trimmed by 10 bases and J by 8 bases, leaving 12 bases between them. CDR3 size: 11 residues. Germline V gene sequence: CDR1 MNHNY, CDR2 SVGAGI (reference sequence). CDR3 protein: CATSVRDEQFF. CDR3 in DNA: TGTGCCACCTCAGTTCGGGATGAGCAGTTCTTC.

The chain recombines TRBV5-4 with TRBJ2-5, with 10 nucleotides matching TRBD2. This CDR3 comprises 15 residues. The trim removed 7 bases at V and 1 base at J, leaving 7 bases unmatched. From germline, CDR1 is SGHNT and CDR2 YYREEE (reference sequence). CDR3 protein: CASQVSGGAQETQYF. The DNA of the CDR3 is TGTGCCAGCCAAGTCAGCGGGGGGGCCCAAGAGACCCAGTACTTC.

The chain joins TRBV4-3 to TRBJ2-3; D may be TRBD1 (6 bases). Germline lookup yields CDR1 LGHNA and CDR2 YSLEER. There are 16 residues in the CDR3. V lost 4 bases and J 3 bases, leaving 17 bases between the germline ends. Here the CDR3 reads CASSRNRVGGTDTQYF. The CDR3 coding sequence is TGCGCCAGCAGCCGGAACAGGGTTGGTGGGACAGATACGCAGTATTTT.

As regards this clone: Sequence at one end of the junction differs from germline and may be a read error. CDR3: CSSKLNVGTGELFF. Here the CDR3 DNA reads TGTTCCAGTAAACTCAATGTCGGGACCGGGGAGCTGTTTTTT. The genes are TRBV7-9 and TRBJ2-2; D not resolved. Germline CDR1 SEHNR, CDR2 FQNEAQ (reference sequence). CDR3 length: 14 residues.

The chain joins TRBV6-5 to TRBJ2-5, with D maybe TRBD1 (6 bases). The end of the DNA aligns better with TRBJ2-7, so the J call may be wrong. This CDR3 spans 14 amino acids. Germline values: CDR1 MNHEY, CDR2 SVGAGI. The CDR3 DNA reads TGTGCCAGCAGCCCGACGGACAGTTACTACGAGCAGTACTTC. It encodes CASSPTDSYYEQYF.

This clone showed up just a few times. In DNA form, the CDR3 reads TGTGCCAGCAGTCCGGACAGGGGACGAACTGAAGCTTTCTTT. Protein sequence: CASSPDRGRTEAFF. This chain connects TRBV2 to TRBJ1-1, with 9 bases identical to TRBD1. This CDR3 is 14 amino acids long. Trimming at V came to 5 bases and at J to 5 bases, leaving 6 bases not matched to a gene. CDR1 SNHLY and CDR2 FYNNEI come from the germline V gene.

This clone was counted only a few times. V is TRBV7-9 and J is TRBJ2-5; TRBD2 aligns across 8 bases. CDR1 and CDR2 (germline): SEHNR, FQNEAQ (reference sequence). This CDR3 is 14 amino acids long. V was pared by 6 bases and J by 3 bases, with 6 bases of the junction left unmatched. CDR3 in DNA: TGTGCCAGCAGTAGATCGGGGGGGGAAGAGACCCAGTACTTC. Translation: CASSRSGGEETQYF.

The V and J genes are TRBV4-2 and TRBJ2-1; TRBD2 matches at 7 bases. The CDR3 is 19 amino acids. CDR1 is LGHNA and CDR2 is YNFKEQ in the germline V gene. The ends lost 1 base at V and 4 bases at J; junction bases unmatched: 16. CDR3 bases: TGTGCCAGCAGCCAAGGGGGAGGGCTTAGGGCTACGCGGTACAATGAGCAGTTCTTC. Its protein is CASSQGGGLRATRYNEQFF.

V and J are TRBV4-3 and TRBJ2-2; no reliable D call. The CDR3 length is 13 residues. Trimming removed 7 bases from V and 6 bases from J, with 12 bases in between. Germline V gene sequence: CDR1 LGHNA, CDR2 YSLEER. The CDR3 bases are TGCGCCAGCACCCCTCAGGTCTCCGGGGAGCTGTTTTTT. This encodes CASTPQVSGELFF.

The rearrangement links TRBV6-5 to TRBJ1-1; D may be TRBD1 (5 bases). V gave up 4 bases and J gave up 3 bases, with 9 bases separating them. This CDR3 contains 13 residues. Germline lookup yields CDR1 MNHEY and CDR2 SVGAGI. In DNA form, the CDR3 reads TGTGCCAGCAGTTCCGACAGTTACACTGAAGCTTTCTTT. It codes for CASSSDSYTEAFF.

The chain uses TRBV9 and TRBJ1-1; D uncertain. The V end lost 2 bases, the J end lost 0 bases, and 5 bases lay between the germline ends. CDR3 length: 13 amino acids. CDR1 and CDR2 (germline): SGDLS, YYNGEE. The CDR3 bases are TGTGCCAGCAGCGTCCACATGAACACTGAAGCTTTCTTT. This gives the protein CASSVHMNTEAFF.

The CDR3: CASSQDTSGGAGFMFF. The CDR3 DNA is TGCGCCAGCAGCCAAGATACAAGCGGGGGGGCAGGATTTATGTTTTTT. The chain employs TRBV4-3 and TRBJ2-2; 10 nucleotides match TRBD2. The CDR3 runs 16 residues. The V gene's germline CDR1 is LGHNA and CDR2 YSLEER. The ends lost 0 bases at V and 15 bases at J; junction bases unmatched: 13.

The chain links TRBV2 to TRBJ2-2; 7 bases match TRBD2. The CDR3 is made up of 18 amino acids. V lost 2 bases to trimming and J lost 0 bases; unmatched junction nucleotides: 9. Germline V gene data show CDR1 as SNHLY and CDR2 as FYNNEI. CDR3 DNA sequence: TGTGCCAGCAGTGAACCCCCTAGCGGTCCTTCGAACACCGGGGAGCTGTTTTTT. Its protein product is CASSEPPSGPSNTGELFF.